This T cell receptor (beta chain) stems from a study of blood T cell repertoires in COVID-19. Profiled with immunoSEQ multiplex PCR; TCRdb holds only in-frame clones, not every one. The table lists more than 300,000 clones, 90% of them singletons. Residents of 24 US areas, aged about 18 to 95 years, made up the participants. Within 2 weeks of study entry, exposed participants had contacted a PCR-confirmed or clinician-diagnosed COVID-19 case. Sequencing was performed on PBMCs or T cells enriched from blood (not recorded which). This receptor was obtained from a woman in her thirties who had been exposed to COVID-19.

The CDR3 DNA follows: TGTGCCAGCAGCCCCCTCGATTTGAGGTCACCCCTAGGGGTTACGCAGTATTTT. As protein: CASSPLDLRSPLGVTQYF. J is TRBJ2-3 and V is TRBV11-2; D is possibly TRBD1 (5 bases). Germline V CDR1 and CDR2: SGHAT, FQNNGV. This CDR3 is built from 18 residues. Trimming cost V 5 bases and J 8 bases, with 29 bases left between them.